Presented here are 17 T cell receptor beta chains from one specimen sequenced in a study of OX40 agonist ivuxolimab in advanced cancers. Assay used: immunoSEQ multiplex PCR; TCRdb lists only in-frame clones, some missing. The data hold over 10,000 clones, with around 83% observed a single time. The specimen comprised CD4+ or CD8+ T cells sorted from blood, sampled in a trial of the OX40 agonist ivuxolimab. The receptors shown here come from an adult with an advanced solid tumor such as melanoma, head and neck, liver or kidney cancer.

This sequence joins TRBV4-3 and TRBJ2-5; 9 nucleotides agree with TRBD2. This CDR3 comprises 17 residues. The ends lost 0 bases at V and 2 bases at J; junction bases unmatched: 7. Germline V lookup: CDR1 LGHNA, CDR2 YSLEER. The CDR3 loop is CASSQDLASGVQETQYF. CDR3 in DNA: TGCGCCAGCAGCCAAGATTTGGCTAGCGGGGTACAAGAGACCCAGTACTTC.

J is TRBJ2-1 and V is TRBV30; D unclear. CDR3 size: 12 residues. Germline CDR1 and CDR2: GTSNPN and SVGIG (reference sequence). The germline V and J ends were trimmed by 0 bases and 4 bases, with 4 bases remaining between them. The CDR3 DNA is TGTGCCTGGAGTGTGACGTACAATGAGCAGTTCTTC. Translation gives CAWSVTYNEQFF.

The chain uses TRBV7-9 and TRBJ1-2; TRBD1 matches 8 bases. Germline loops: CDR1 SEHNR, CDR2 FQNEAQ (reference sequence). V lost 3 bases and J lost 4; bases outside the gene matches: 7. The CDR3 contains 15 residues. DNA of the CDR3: TGTGCCAGCAGCTTCTACGGGACAGGCTCCTATGGCTACACCTTC. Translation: CASSFYGTGSYGYTF.

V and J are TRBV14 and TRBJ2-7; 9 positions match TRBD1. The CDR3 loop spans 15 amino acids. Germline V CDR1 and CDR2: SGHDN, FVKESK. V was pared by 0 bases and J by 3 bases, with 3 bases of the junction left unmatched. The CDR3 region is CASSQEGQGFYEQYF. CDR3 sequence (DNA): TGTGCCAGCAGCCAAGAGGGACAGGGATTCTACGAGCAGTACTTC. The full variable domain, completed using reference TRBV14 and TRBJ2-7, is EAGVTQFPSHSVIEKGQTVTLRCDPISGHDNLYWYRRVMGKEIKFLLHFVKESKQDESGMPNNRFLAERTGGTYSTLKVQPAELEDSGVYFCASSQEGQGFYEQYFGPGTRLTVT.

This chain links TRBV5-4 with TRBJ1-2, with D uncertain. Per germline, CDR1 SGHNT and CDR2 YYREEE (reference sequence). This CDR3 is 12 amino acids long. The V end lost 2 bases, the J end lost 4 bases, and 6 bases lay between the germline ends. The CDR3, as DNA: TGTGCCAGCAGCTTAACCGGCTATGGCTACACCTTC. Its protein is CASSLTGYGYTF.

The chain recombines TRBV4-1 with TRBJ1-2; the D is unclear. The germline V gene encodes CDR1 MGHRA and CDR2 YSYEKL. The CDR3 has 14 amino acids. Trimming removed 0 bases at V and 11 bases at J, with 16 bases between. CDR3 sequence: CASSQESWVPRYTF. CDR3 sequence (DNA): TGCGCCAGCAGCCAAGAGAGTTGGGTCCCCCGATACACCTTC.

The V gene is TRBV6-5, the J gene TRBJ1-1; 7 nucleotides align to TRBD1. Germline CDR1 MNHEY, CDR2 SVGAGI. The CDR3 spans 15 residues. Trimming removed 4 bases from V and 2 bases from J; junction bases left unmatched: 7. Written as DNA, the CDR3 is TGTGCCAGCAGTTTATCAGGGGGGACTAACACTGAAGCTTTCTTT. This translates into CASSLSGGTNTEAFF.

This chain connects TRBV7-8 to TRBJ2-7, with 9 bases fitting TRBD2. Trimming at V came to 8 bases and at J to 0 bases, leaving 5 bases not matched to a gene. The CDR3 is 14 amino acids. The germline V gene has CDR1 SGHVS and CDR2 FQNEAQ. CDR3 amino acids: CASGSSGDSYEQYF. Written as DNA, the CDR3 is TGTGCCAGCGGCTCTAGCGGGGACTCCTACGAGCAGTACTTC.

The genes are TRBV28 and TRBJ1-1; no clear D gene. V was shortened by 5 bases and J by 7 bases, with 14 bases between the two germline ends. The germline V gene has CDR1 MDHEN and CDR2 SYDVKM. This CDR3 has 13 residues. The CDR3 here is CASSPPRQGEAFF. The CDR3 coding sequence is TGTGCCAGCAGTCCCCCCCGGCAAGGTGAAGCTTTCTTT.

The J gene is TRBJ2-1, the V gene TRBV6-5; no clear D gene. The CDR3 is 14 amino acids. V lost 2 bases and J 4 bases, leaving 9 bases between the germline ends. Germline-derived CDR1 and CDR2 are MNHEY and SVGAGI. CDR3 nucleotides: TGTGCCAGCAGTTACGAAAACTTGTACAATGAGCAGTTCTTC. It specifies CASSYENLYNEQFF.

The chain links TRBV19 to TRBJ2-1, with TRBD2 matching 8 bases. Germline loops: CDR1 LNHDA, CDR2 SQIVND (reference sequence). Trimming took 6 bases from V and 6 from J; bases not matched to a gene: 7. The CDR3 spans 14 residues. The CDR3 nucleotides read TGTGCCAGTAGGGGAGCGGGAGATAGCAATGAGCAGTTCTTC. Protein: CASRGAGDSNEQFF.

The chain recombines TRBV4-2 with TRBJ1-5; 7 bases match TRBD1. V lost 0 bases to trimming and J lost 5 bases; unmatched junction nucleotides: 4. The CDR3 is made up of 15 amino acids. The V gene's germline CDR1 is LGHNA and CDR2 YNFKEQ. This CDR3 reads CASSQDRRGDQPQHF. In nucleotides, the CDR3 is TGTGCCAGCAGCCAAGATCGCAGGGGGGATCAGCCCCAGCATTTT.

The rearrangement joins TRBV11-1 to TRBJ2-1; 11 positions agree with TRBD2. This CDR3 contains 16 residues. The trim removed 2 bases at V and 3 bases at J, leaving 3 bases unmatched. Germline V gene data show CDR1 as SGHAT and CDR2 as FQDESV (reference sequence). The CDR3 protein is CASSLSTSGDYNEQFF. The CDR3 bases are TGTGCCAGCAGCTTATCGACTAGCGGGGACTACAATGAGCAGTTCTTC.

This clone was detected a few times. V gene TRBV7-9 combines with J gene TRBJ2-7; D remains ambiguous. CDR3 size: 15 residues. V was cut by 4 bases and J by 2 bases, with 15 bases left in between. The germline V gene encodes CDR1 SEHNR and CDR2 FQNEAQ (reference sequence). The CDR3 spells CASSSTLNGAYEQYF. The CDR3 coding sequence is TGTGCCAGCAGCTCAACGCTAAATGGGGCCTACGAGCAGTACTTC.

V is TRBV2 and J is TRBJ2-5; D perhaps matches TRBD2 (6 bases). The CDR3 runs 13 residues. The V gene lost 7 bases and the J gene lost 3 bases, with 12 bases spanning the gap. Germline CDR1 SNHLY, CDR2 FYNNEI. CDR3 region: CASTASGEETQYF. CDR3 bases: TGTGCCAGCACCGCGTCGGGGGAAGAGACCCAGTACTTC.

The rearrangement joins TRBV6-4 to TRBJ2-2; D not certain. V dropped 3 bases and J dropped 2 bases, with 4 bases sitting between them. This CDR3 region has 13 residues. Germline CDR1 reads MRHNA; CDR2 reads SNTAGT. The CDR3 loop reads CASSEDNTGELFF. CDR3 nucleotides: TGTGCCAGCAGTGAAGACAACACCGGGGAGCTGTTTTTT.

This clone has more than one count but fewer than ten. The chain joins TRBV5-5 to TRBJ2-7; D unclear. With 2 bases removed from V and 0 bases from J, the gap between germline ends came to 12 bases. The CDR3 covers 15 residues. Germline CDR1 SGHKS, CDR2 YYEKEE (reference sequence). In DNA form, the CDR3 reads TGTGCCAGCAGCTTAAGGCCGATGAGCTCCTACGAGCAGTACTTC. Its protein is CASSLRPMSSYEQYF.